A selection of T cell receptor beta chains follows, all from one sample in a study of type 1 and type 2 diabetes patients. TCRdb called the multiplex PCR reads again in MiXCR, with one record for every CDR3 protein. The data show some 250,000 distinct CDR3 sequences, with more than 40% seen just once and 12% to 15% held by the top ten. Sequenced material: peripheral blood mononuclear cells (PBMCs). The origin of the receptors is a man younger than 30 with type 2 diabetes. The CDR3 runs from the conserved cysteine through the conserved F or W. The order of the fields is J gene, D gene, clone size, V gene, CDR3 protein, CDR3 DNA. The D gene is left open where the match is weak. Expanded clones are given a class, and other clones once, few, many or no size at all.

TRBJ1-2,NA,NA,TRBV4-2,CASSQDQGSGYTF,TGTGCCAGCAGCCAAGACCAGGGCTCCGGCTACACCTTC
TRBJ1-6,NA,many,TRBV7-3,CASSLDGNSPLHF,TGTGCCAGCAGCTTAGACGGCAATTCACCCCTCCACTTT
TRBJ2-6,NA,NA,TRBV30,CAWSVGGGNGANVLTF,TGTGCCTGGAGTGTAGGAGGGGGCAATGGGGCCAACGTCCTGACTTTC
TRBJ1-1,NA,NA,TRBV12-3/TRBV12-4,CASSTLTRPEAFF,TGTGCCAGCAGTACCCTCACGAGACCTGAAGCTTTCTTT
TRBJ1-1,NA,NA,TRBV7-2,CASSPHKIEAFF,TGTGCCAGCAGCCCCCATAAGATTGAAGCTTTCTTT
TRBJ2-7,TRBD2,NA,TRBV20-1,CSAPRTSGRDSPYEQYF,TGCAGTGCTCCTCGGACTAGCGGGAGAGATAGTCCCTACGAGCAGTACTTC
TRBJ2-7,NA,few,TRBV12-3/TRBV12-4,CASSPGLGNYEQYF,TGTGCCAGCAGTCCGGGATTAGGTAACTACGAGCAGTACTTC
TRBJ1-2,NA,NA,TRBV4-1,CASSHGGGGYTF,TGCGCCAGCAGCCACGGGGGAGGGGGCTACACCTTC
TRBJ1-6,NA,few,TRBV13,CASSTGGGYNSPLHF,TGTGCCAGCAGCACAGGAGGCGGTTATAATTCACCCCTCCACTTT
TRBJ2-5,NA,NA,TRBV24-1,CATSDPSRETQYF,TGTGCCACCAGTGACCCCAGCAGGGAGACCCAGTACTTC
TRBJ2-2,NA,few,TRBV11-2,CASSLGVGAGELFF,TGTGCCAGCAGCTTAGGGGTGGGGGCCGGGGAGCTGTTTTTT
TRBJ2-5,NA,NA,TRBV10-1,CASSVPDTGPQTQYF,TGCGCCAGCAGTGTCCCCGATACAGGGCCCCAGACCCAGTACTTC
TRBJ2-5,NA,NA,TRBV30,CAWSNLRQFPETQYF,TGTGCCTGGAGTAACCTTCGACAATTCCCAGAGACCCAGTACTTC
TRBJ2-5,NA,many,TRBV28,CASSSQGGLQETQYF,TGTGCCAGCAGTTCCCAGGGGGGACTCCAAGAGACCCAGTACTTC
TRBJ1-6,NA,NA,TRBV18,CASSLSGQFNSPLHF,TGTGCCAGCTCACTATCCGGACAGTTCAATTCACCCCTCCACTTT
TRBJ1-1,NA,NA,TRBV7-2,CASSPQFDTEAFF,TGTGCCAGCAGCCCCCAGTTCGACACTGAAGCTTTCTTT
TRBJ1-1,NA,NA,TRBV12-3/TRBV12-4,CASSLGGTGRDKAFF,TGTGCCAGCAGTTTAGGAGGAACAGGGAGAGATAAAGCTTTCTTT
TRBJ1-4,NA,NA,TRBV9,CASSLLPTNEKLFF,TGTGCCAGCAGCCTCCTCCCCACTAATGAAAAACTGTTTTTT
TRBJ2-7,NA,few,TRBV7-8,CASSLGLPPDEQYF,TGTGCCAGCAGCTTAGGTCTCCCACCGGACGAGCAGTACTTC